The 2 T cell receptor beta chains below come from one sample, sequenced in a study of blood T cell repertoires in COVID-19. Clones were sequenced by immunoSEQ multiplex PCR, and TCRdb holds only the in-frame ones, with some missing. The sample has approximately 300,000 clones, around 87% seen once. Sequencing used peripheral blood. These receptor sequences come from a man between 50 and 59 years old with active or convalescent COVID-19.

V gene TRBV5-1 combines with J gene TRBJ2-5; D possibly corresponds to TRBD2 (6 bases). The V end lost 4 bases, the J end lost 3 bases, and 10 bases lay between the germline ends. CDR3 size: 13 residues. CDR1 and CDR2 (germline): SGHRS, YFSETQ. CDR3 in amino acids: CASSQASEETQYF. The DNA of the CDR3 is TGCGCCAGCAGCCAGGCTAGCGAAGAGACCCAGTACTTC.

The CDR3 DNA is TGCGCCAGCAGCCAAGGGGGTCCGAACACTGAAGCTTTCTTT. Protein: CASSQGGPNTEAFF. The rearrangement uses TRBV5-1 and TRBJ1-1; D is possibly TRBD1 (6 bases). The length of the CDR3 is 14 residues. The V end lost 4 bases, the J end lost 1 base, and 11 bases lay between the germline ends. Germline V gene sequence: CDR1 SGHRS, CDR2 YFSETQ.